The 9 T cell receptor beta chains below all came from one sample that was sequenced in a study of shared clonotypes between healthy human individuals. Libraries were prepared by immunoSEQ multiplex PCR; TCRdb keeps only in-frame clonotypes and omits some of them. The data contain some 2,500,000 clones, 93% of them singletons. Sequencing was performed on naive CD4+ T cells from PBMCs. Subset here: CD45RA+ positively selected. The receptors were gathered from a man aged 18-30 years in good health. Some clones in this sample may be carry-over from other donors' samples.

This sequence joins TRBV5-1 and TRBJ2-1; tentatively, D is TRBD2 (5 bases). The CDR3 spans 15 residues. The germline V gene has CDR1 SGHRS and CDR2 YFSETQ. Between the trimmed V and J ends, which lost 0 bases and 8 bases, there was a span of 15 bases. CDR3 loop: CASSLGLGGRDEQFF. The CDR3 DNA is TGCGCCAGCAGCTTGGGGCTAGGAGGTAGAGATGAGCAGTTCTTC. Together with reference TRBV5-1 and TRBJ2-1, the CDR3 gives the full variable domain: KAGVTQTPRYLIKTRGQQVTLSCSPISGHRSVSWYQQTPGQGLQFLFEYFSETQRNKGNFPGRFSGRQFSNSRSEMNVSTLELGDSALYLCASSLGLGGRDEQFFGPGTRLTVL.

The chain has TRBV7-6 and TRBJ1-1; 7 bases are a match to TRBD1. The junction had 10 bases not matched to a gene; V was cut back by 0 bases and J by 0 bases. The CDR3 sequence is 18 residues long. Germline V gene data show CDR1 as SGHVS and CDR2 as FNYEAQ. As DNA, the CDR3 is TGTGCCAGCAGCTTAGCGAGGAGGGGGCGGTCGATGAACACTGAAGCTTTCTTT. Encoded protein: CASSLARRGRSMNTEAFF.

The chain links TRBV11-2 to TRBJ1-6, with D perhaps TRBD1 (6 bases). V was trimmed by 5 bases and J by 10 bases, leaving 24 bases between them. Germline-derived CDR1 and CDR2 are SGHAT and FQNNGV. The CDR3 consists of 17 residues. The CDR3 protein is CASSPSRTGRGGSPLHF. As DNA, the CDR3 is TGTGCCAGCAGCCCCTCACGAACAGGGAGAGGAGGCTCACCCCTCCACTTT.

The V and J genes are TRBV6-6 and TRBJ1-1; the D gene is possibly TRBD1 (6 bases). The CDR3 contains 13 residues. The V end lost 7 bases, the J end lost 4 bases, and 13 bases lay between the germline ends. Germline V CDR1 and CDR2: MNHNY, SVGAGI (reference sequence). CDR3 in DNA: TGTGCCAGCATGGGGGCGGGAGGCACTGAAGCTTTCTTT. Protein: CASMGAGGTEAFF.

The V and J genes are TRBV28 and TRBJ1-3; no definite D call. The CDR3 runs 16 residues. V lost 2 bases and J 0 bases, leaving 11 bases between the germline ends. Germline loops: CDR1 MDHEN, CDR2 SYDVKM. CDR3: CASSLGTRASGNTIYF. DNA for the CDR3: TGTGCCAGCAGTTTAGGTACCAGAGCCTCTGGAAACACCATATATTTT.

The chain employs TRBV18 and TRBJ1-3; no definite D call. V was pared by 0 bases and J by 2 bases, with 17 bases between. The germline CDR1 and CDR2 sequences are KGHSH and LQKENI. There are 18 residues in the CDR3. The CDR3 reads CASSPPLGLKGPGNTIYF. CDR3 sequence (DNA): TGTGCCAGCTCACCACCTCTAGGGTTAAAAGGTCCTGGAAACACCATATATTTT.

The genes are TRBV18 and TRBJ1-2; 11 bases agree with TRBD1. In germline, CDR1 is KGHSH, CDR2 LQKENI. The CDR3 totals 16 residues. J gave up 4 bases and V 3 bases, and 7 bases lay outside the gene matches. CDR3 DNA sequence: TGTGCCAGCTCACCGCGGGACAGGGGGGGTGGCTATGGCTACACCTTC. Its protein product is CASSPRDRGGGYGYTF. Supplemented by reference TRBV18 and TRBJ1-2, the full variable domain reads NAGVMQNPRHLVRRRGQEARLRCSPMKGHSHVYWYRQLPEEGLKFMVYLQKENIIDESGMPKERFSAEFPKEGPSILRIQQVVRGDSAAYFCASSPRDRGGGYGYTFGSGTRLTVV.

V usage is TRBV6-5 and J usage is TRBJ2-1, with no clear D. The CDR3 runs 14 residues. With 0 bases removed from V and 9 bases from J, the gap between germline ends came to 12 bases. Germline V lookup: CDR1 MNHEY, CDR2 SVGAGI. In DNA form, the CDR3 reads TGTGCCAGCAGTTACTCGAGGTTTTCTGGTGAGCAGTTCTTC. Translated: CASSYSRFSGEQFF.

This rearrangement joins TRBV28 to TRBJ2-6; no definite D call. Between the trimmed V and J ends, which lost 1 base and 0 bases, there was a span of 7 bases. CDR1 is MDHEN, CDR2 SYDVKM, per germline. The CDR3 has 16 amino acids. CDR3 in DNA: TGTGCCAGCAGTTTATCTCAGTACTCTGGGGCCAACGTCCTGACTTTC. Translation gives CASSLSQYSGANVLTF.